This TCR beta chain emerged from a study of OX40 agonist ivuxolimab in advanced cancers. As for the study in general: Ivuxolimab is a fully human IgG2 antibody that activates OX40 (CD134).

Germline V lookup: CDR1 LNHDA, CDR2 SQIVND (reference sequence). Trimming removed 1 base at V and 3 bases at J, with 7 bases between. The length of the CDR3 is 13 residues. TCRdb's copy holds only in-frame clones and misses some; the assay was immunoSEQ multiplex PCR. The sample includes under 90,000 clones, approximately 92% of them seen just once. A note on this clone: Its specificity is not known.

Study observations and caveats: Doses of 0.1 to 3.0 mg/kg were accompanied by clonal expansion of CD4+ and CD8+ blood T cells by week 6. Relative to CD4+, CD8+ T cells held more expanded clones on average. Low clonal expansion, among the lowest seen, marked partial responders at 0.1-3.0 mg/kg.

Sequenced here: CD4+ or CD8+ T cells sorted from blood, sampled in a trial of the OX40 agonist ivuxolimab. The receptor comes from an adult with an advanced solid tumor such as melanoma, head and neck, liver or kidney cancer. The chain joins TRBV19 to TRBJ2-7; unclear D gene. The CDR3 is CASSIAGGYEQYF. The CDR3 DNA reads as TGTGCCAGTAGTATAGCAGGTGGCTACGAGCAGTACTTC.